These 10 T cell receptor beta chains were sequenced from one sample in a study of human T cells and chemical hapten exposure. TCRdb ran MiXCR on the RACE reads and lists one entry per CDR3 protein. The sample yields around 350,000 distinct CDR3 sequences, around 5% seen once. Time point reported: pre-sensitization, week 0. Treatment here: therapeutic diphenylcyclopropenone sensitization with weekly scalp DPC. The sample was whole blood, taken in connection with sensitization to the hapten diphenylcyclopropenone (DPC). These receptors originate from a young woman with alopecia areata. Some clones in this sample may be carry-over from other donors' samples.

This clonotype was observed many times. This chain connects TRBV2 to TRBJ2-7; a possible D gene is TRBD2 (5 bases). This CDR3 is built from 12 residues. The V end lost 2 bases, the J end lost 6 bases, and 8 bases lay between the germline ends. The V gene's germline CDR1 is SNHLY and CDR2 FYNNEI. Here the CDR3 reads CASSERRVEQYF. In DNA form, the CDR3 reads TGTGCCAGCAGTGAAAGGCGGGTCGAGCAGTACTTC.

This clonotype was picked up many times. The J gene is TRBJ2-7, the V gene TRBV29-1; 8 bases are shared with TRBD1. Germline loops: CDR1 SQVTM, CDR2 ANQGSEA. The CDR3 covers 13 residues. With 3 bases clipped from V and 2 bases from J, the junction kept 3 bases outside the gene matches. CDR3 in DNA: TGCAGCGTTGAGCGGGACAGGCCCTACGAGCAGTACTTC. This gives the protein CSVERDRPYEQYF.

Concerning this clonotype: A read error may produce the germline difference seen at one junction end. The chain uses TRBV6-1 and TRBJ1-6; 10 bases agree with TRBD1. Germline loops: CDR1 MNHNS, CDR2 SASEGT. The CDR3 spans 16 residues. The CDR3 sequence: CASITPGGTGVSLLHF. The CDR3 DNA reads TGTGCCAGCATCACACCCGGAGGGACAGGGGTTTCACTCCTCCACTTT.

This clonotype has more than one count but fewer than ten. The V call is TRBV18, the J call TRBJ1-5; D ambiguous. Germline CDR1 KGHSH, CDR2 LQKENI. V lost 3 bases, J lost 4 bases, and 10 bases lay in between. The CDR3 has 14 residues. The CDR3 DNA is TGTGCCAGCTCACCGGATCTGGGGAATCAGCCCCAGCATTTT. This sequence encodes CASSPDLGNQPQHF.

This clonotype was detected many times. This chain joins TRBV12-3 or TRBV12-4 and TRBJ2-3; no clear D. The length of the CDR3 is 12 residues. Deletions cut 6 bases from V and 10 bases from J, with 14 bases between. CDR3 residues: CASRDDSEAQYF. The CDR3 region has the DNA TGTGCCAGCAGGGATGACTCTGAGGCGCAGTATTTT.

The chain has TRBV5-4 and TRBJ2-5; no clear D. The germline CDR1 and CDR2 sequences are SGHNT and YYREEE (reference sequence). V was shortened by 4 bases and J by 0 bases, with 13 bases between the two germline ends. This CDR3 comprises 15 residues. The CDR3 here is CASSQPNSNQETQYF. CDR3 sequence (DNA): TGTGCCAGCAGCCAACCTAACAGCAACCAAGAGACCCAGTACTTC.

This clonotype was detected a few times. The chain is built from TRBV12-3 or TRBV12-4 and TRBJ1-2, with 8 bases lining up with TRBD1. The CDR3 is made up of 15 amino acids. V trimming: 6 bases; J trimming: 4 bases; junction bases outside the gene matches: 10. Written as DNA, the CDR3 is TGTGCCAGCAGCTACTCAGGACAGGGCGGCTATGGCTACACCTTC. This codes for CASSYSGQGGYGYTF.

This clonotype was detected a few times. The chain couples TRBV4-1 to TRBJ1-5; D is uncertain. Germline CDR1 MGHRA, CDR2 YSYEKL. The ends were cut back, 4 bases at V and 0 bases at J, with 16 bases in the middle. This CDR3 has 17 amino acids. Here the CDR3 DNA reads TGCGCCAGCAGCCCCGAATGGGGAACCAATAGCAATCAGCCCCAGCATTTT. It codes for CASSPEWGTNSNQPQHF.

The sample holds a few counts of this clonotype. The chain recombines TRBV6-2 or TRBV6-3 with TRBJ1-6, with TRBD1 matching 7 bases. V lost 5 bases, J lost 7 bases, and 8 bases stayed unmatched. The CDR3 runs to 15 residues. Germline CDR1 MNHEY, CDR2 SVGEGT. The CDR3 loop reads CASSIRDRPNSPLHF. The CDR3 DNA follows: TGTGCCAGCAGTATCCGGGACAGACCAAATTCACCCCTCCACTTT.

This clonotype was observed many times. V is TRBV6-2 or TRBV6-3 and J is TRBJ2-1; D gene uncertain. With 4 bases removed from V and 3 bases from J, the gap between germline ends came to 7 bases. The CDR3 totals 13 residues. In germline, CDR1 is MNHEY, CDR2 SVGEGT. The CDR3 nucleotides read TGTGCCAGCAGTTTACTCGTCTACAATGAGCAGTTCTTC. Translating gives CASSLLVYNEQFF.